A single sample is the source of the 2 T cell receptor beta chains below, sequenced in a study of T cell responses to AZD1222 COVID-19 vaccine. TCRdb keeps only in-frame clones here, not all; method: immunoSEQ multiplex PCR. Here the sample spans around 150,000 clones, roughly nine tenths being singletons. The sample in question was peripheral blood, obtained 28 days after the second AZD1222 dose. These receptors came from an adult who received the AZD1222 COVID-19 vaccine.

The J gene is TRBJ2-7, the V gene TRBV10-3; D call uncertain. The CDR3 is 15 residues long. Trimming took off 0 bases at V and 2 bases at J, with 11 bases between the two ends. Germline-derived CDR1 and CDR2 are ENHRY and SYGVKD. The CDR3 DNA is TGTGCCATCAGTGAGTCTAAGGGCACCACCTACGAGCAGTACTTC. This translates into CAISESKGTTYEQYF.

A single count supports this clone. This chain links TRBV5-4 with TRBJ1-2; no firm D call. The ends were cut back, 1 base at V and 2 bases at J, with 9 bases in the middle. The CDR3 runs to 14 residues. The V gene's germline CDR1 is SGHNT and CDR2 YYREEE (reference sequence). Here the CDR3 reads CASSLIASNYGYTF. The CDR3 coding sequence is TGTGCCAGCAGCTTGATCGCTTCGAACTATGGCTACACCTTC.